This T cell receptor beta chain was sequenced for a study of technical replicates of blood from a handful of donors. This CDR3 has 13 residues. The germline gives CDR1 MNHNS, CDR2 SASEGT. This table comes from immunoSEQ multiplex PCR, and its TCRdb copy is limited to in-frame clones, with some not included. The data hold about 12,000 clones, with around 95% observed a single time. The chain couples TRBV6-1 to TRBJ2-1, with TRBD1 matching 8 bases. Sequencing input: PBMCs. This clonotype originated in a human donor in good health. CDR3 residues: CAGTRTGPDEQFF. The CDR3 DNA follows: TGTGCAGGGACAAGGACAGGGCCGGATGAGCAGTTCTTC.